Listed here are 21 T cell receptor beta chains from one sample, sequenced in a study of T-cell memory formation after mild COVID-19. A single record per CDR3 protein comes from TCRdb applying MiXCR to the 5' RACE reads. The sample carries 100,000 to 150,000 distinct CDR3 sequences, more than 15% recorded once. Source material: PBMCs or a T cell subset sorted from them (not recorded which). Source of these receptors: a man aged 18 to 35 who had mild COVID-19 (a few samples of this study predate the infection). Cell type and time point are not known.

The table lists this clonotype with many counts. The rearrangement links TRBV27 to TRBJ2-2; a weak D match, TRBD2 (7 bases). The CDR3 runs 16 residues. V shed 6 bases and J shed 4 bases, with 18 bases lying between them. The germline V gene encodes CDR1 MNHEY and CDR2 SMNVEV (reference sequence). CDR3 nucleotides: TGTGCCAGCAGAATAAGGGGGGGGGCGACCACCGGGGAGCTGTTTTTT. Encoded protein: CASRIRGGATTGELFF.

In this sample, this clonotype turned up a few times. CDR3 residues: CASSFDRVSTKNIQYF. In DNA form, the CDR3 reads TGTGCCAGCAGCTTTGACAGGGTTTCGACCAAAAACATTCAGTACTTC. This chain uses TRBV11-2 with TRBJ2-4; 7 nucleotides match TRBD1. The CDR3 is made up of 16 amino acids. With V trimmed by 3 bases and J by 2 bases, 7 bases remained unmatched. Germline V CDR1 and CDR2: SGHAT, FQNNGV.

The chain uses TRBV4-3 and TRBJ2-1; D possibly corresponds to TRBD1 (5 bases). Trimming took off 6 bases at V and 12 bases at J, with 15 bases between the two ends. The CDR3 length is 12 residues. Germline-derived CDR1 and CDR2 are LGHNA and YSLEER. The CDR3 coding sequence is TGCGCCAGCAGTCGGACCCAGGGATCGCAGTTCTTC. It yields the protein CASSRTQGSQFF.

This clonotype appeared a few times. The chain is built from TRBV7-2 and TRBJ2-2; 8 positions agree with TRBD2. Germline loops: CDR1 SGHTA, CDR2 FQGNSA. Trimming cost V 5 bases and J 5 bases; bases outside gene matches: 13. This CDR3 spans 17 amino acids. The CDR3 sequence is CASSPRSAGGGTGELFF. The CDR3 region has the DNA TGTGCCAGCAGCCCCCGGTCGGCGGGGGGAGGGACCGGGGAGCTGTTTTTT.

This clonotype appeared a few times. This sequence joins TRBV10-2 and TRBJ2-1; weak D call: TRBD2 (6 bases). With 0 bases removed from V and 3 bases from J, the gap between germline ends came to 12 bases. CDR3 size: 16 residues. CDR1 and CDR2 from the germline V gene are WSHSY and SAAADI. The DNA of the CDR3 is TGCGCCAGCAGTGAGTCTGGACTACTTTACTACAATGAGCAGTTCTTC. This sequence encodes CASSESGLLYYNEQFF.

The chain employs TRBV7-9 and TRBJ2-7; 10 positions agree with TRBD1. This CDR3 region has 12 residues. CDR1 SEHNR and CDR2 FQNEAQ come from the germline V gene (reference sequence). V shed 5 bases and J 6 bases; nucleotides not matched to a gene: 1. Here the CDR3 reads CASSGDRGEQYV. CDR3 DNA: TGTGCCAGCAGCGGGGACAGGGGCGAGCAGTACGTC.

V usage is TRBV29-1 and J usage is TRBJ1-2, with 12 bases aligning to TRBD1. CDR1 is SQVTM, CDR2 ANQGSEA, per germline. The CDR3 extends over 14 amino acids. V was pared by 8 bases and J by 2 bases, with 6 bases of the junction left unmatched. In DNA, the CDR3 is TGCAGCTCCTCGGGACAGGGGGCAAACTATGGCTACACCTTC. This codes for CSSSGQGANYGYTF. Full variable domain (missing parts from reference TRBV29-1 and TRBJ1-2): SAVISQKPSRDICQRGTSLTIQCQVDSQVTMMFWYRQQPGQSLTLIATANQGSEATYESGFVIDKFPISRPNLTFSTLTVSNMSPEDSSIYLCSSSGQGANYGYTFGSGTRLTVV.

The chain employs TRBV6-5 and TRBJ2-3; TRBD2 might be the D (6 bases). Germline V gene data show CDR1 as MNHEY and CDR2 as SVGAGI. This CDR3 is 13 amino acids long. Trimming pared 7 bases from V and 3 bases from J, leaving 11 bases between. The DNA of the CDR3 is TGTGCCAGCACGAAGGCGGGGACAGATACGCAGTATTTT. Its protein is CASTKAGTDTQYF.

This clonotype was detected only a few times. The J gene is TRBJ2-3, the V gene TRBV28, with TRBD1 identical over 7 bases. J lost 1 base, V lost 5 bases, and 12 bases had no gene match. Germline V gene lookup returns CDR1 MDHEN and CDR2 SYDVKM. The CDR3 is 17 residues long. Here the CDR3 DNA reads TGTGCCAGCAGTCATCAAAGAAGACAGGGACGCACAGATACGCAGTATTTT. This gives the protein CASSHQRRQGRTDTQYF. Full variable domain (outside the CDR3, taken from reference TRBV28 and TRBJ2-3): DVKVTQSSRYLVKRTGEKVFLECVQDMDHENMFWYRQDPGLGLRLIYFSYDVKMKEKGDIPEGYSVSREKKERFSLILESASTNQTSMYLCASSHQRRQGRTDTQYFGPGTRLTVL.

The chain employs TRBV20-1 and TRBJ2-5; 11 nucleotides line up with TRBD1. With 5 bases clipped from V and 5 bases from J, the junction kept 4 bases outside the gene matches. The CDR3 runs to 13 residues. Germline CDR1 DFQATT, CDR2 SNEGSKA (reference sequence). The DNA for the CDR3 is TGCAGTGCTGGCGGACAGGGGGCGGAGACCCAGTACTTC. Protein sequence: CSAGGQGAETQYF.

CDR3 DNA sequence: TGTGCCAGCAGAAGACTAGCGGGTCCCGGGGCCCAGTACTTC. Translating it yields CASRRLAGPGAQYF. V gene TRBV12-3 or TRBV12-4 combines with J gene TRBJ2-5, with 10 bases that match TRBD2. V lost 6 bases to trimming and J lost 9 bases; unmatched junction nucleotides: 10. The CDR3 consists of 14 residues.

This clonotype was counted only a few times. The chain recombines TRBV18 with TRBJ2-6; TRBD2 aligns across 8 bases. Trimming took 3 bases from V and 0 from J; bases not matched to a gene: 7. Germline assignment: CDR1 KGHSH and CDR2 LQKENI. This CDR3 has 18 amino acids. The chain's CDR3 is CASSPSGGASSGANVLTF. The CDR3 region has the DNA TGTGCCAGCTCACCGTCGGGAGGGGCAAGCTCTGGGGCCAACGTCCTGACTTTC.

The J gene is TRBJ2-1, the V gene TRBV6-2 or TRBV6-3; D is undetermined. Germline V gene data show CDR1 as MNHEY and CDR2 as SVGEGT. Trimming took 7 bases from V and 8 from J, leaving 18 bases between them. The CDR3 totals 14 residues. CDR3 region: CASKYGLNTHEQFF. CDR3 DNA sequence: TGTGCCAGCAAATACGGGCTAAACACGCATGAGCAGTTCTTC.

This chain uses TRBV14 with TRBJ2-2; the D is unclear. This CDR3 region has 17 residues. Germline CDR1 and CDR2: SGHDN and FVKESK. V lost 2 bases and J lost 5, with 18 bases in between. CDR3 loop: CASSQYGLRAPTGELFF. In DNA, the CDR3 is TGTGCCAGCAGCCAATACGGCCTCAGAGCACCGACCGGGGAGCTGTTTTTT. Full variable domain (outside the CDR3, taken from reference TRBV14 and TRBJ2-2): EAGVTQFPSHSVIEKGQTVTLRCDPISGHDNLYWYRRVMGKEIKFLLHFVKESKQDESGMPNNRFLAERTGGTYSTLKVQPAELEDSGVYFCASSQYGLRAPTGELFFGEGSRLTVL.

The J gene is TRBJ2-7, the V gene TRBV30, with D tentatively TRBD2 (5 bases). The germline V and J ends were trimmed by 4 bases and 7 bases, with 11 bases remaining between them. The CDR3 runs to 11 residues. Germline assignment: CDR1 GTSNPN and CDR2 SVGIG (reference sequence). The chain's CDR3 is CAWNLSGEQYF. The CDR3 DNA sequence: TGTGCCTGGAATCTGAGCGGTGAGCAGTACTTC.

This clonotype has just a few counts. The chain employs TRBV7-9 and TRBJ2-7; D ambiguous. The CDR3 sequence is 14 residues long. Germline CDR1 SEHNR, CDR2 FQNEAQ (reference sequence). Trimming cost V 5 bases and J 4 bases, with 15 bases left between them. This CDR3 is CASSPPQQNYEQYV. CDR3 DNA: TGTGCCAGCAGCCCCCCACAACAGAATTACGAGCAGTACGTC.

The chain carries TRBV9 and TRBJ2-3; D unresolved. This CDR3 region has 15 residues. Trimming shortened V by 1 base and J by 0 bases, and 9 bases separated the two germline ends. The germline CDR1 and CDR2 sequences are SGDLS and YYNGEE. The CDR3 nucleotides read TGTGCCAGCAGCGTAACAGCGCCCAGCACAGATACGCAGTATTTT. Translating gives CASSVTAPSTDTQYF.

The V gene is TRBV5-3, the J gene TRBJ2-1; TRBD2 aligns across 9 bases. TRBV5-3 is annotated as an ORF whose role is uncertain. V dropped 3 bases and J dropped 7; count of bases not matched to a gene: 2. This CDR3 comprises 13 residues. The CDR3 nucleotides read TGTGCCAGAAGCTGCGGGGGGGCGAATGAGCAGTTCTTC. This sequence encodes CARSCGGANEQFF.

This clonotype appeared a few times. The V gene is TRBV5-4, the J gene TRBJ2-5, with 7 bases that match TRBD2. Germline CDR1 reads SGHNT; CDR2 reads YYREEE (reference sequence). V shed 0 bases and J 5 bases; nucleotides not matched to a gene: 4. This CDR3 spans 14 amino acids. The CDR3 region is CASSLDRGGETQYF. The DNA for the CDR3 is TGTGCCAGCAGCTTGGATCGGGGAGGGGAGACCCAGTACTTC.

This clonotype was seen more than once but under ten times. The gene calls are TRBV7-3 and TRBJ1-6; TRBD1 might be the D (6 bases). V lost 1 base and J lost 7, with 14 bases in between. Germline V gives CDR1 SGHTA, CDR2 FQGTGA. CDR3 size: 16 residues. CDR3 nucleotides: TGTGCCAGCAGCTTAAGGGAGGGGGGCTCGAATTCACCCCTCCACTTT. Protein: CASSLREGGSNSPLHF.

The CDR3 sequence is CASSLGGGDEQYV. CDR3 DNA: TGCGCCAGCAGCTTGGGAGGGGGCGACGAGCAGTACGTC. The genes are TRBV5-1 and TRBJ2-7; the match to TRBD1 covers 7 bases. Germline CDR1 is SGHRS and CDR2 is YFSETQ. The CDR3 totals 13 residues. V shed 0 bases, J shed 5 bases, and the junction held 2 bases outside the gene matches.